This record looks at one TCR beta chain sequence and its context. Its antigen is still unknown. The data were taken from a study of early T cells in non-severe SARS-CoV-2 infection. TCRdb ran MiXCR on the 5' RACE reads and lists one entry per CDR3 protein. The sample lists some 110,000 distinct CDR3 sequences; 15% were seen once. Study-wide findings and caveats: VDJdb matches were skewed toward anti-spike CD8 T cell responses.

Looked up from germline, CDR1 is PRHDT and CDR2 is FYEKMQ (reference sequence). Trimming cost V 8 bases and J 6 bases, with 15 bases left between them. The CDR3 length is 13 residues. Sequenced: whole blood. This TCR was sampled from an adult who was a healthcare worker with PCR-confirmed SARS-CoV-2 infection or an uninfected control (not recorded which). J is TRBJ2-3 and V is TRBV13; the D gene is possibly TRBD2 (5 bases). The CDR3 spells CASGAETTDTQYF. Here the CDR3 DNA reads TGTGCCAGCGGAGCGGAGACTACCGATACGCAGTATTTT.